Listed below are T cell receptor beta chains from one sample, sequenced in a study of Graves' ophthalmopathy and Graves' hyperthyroidism. One entry per CDR3 protein results from TCRdb running MiXCR on the multiplex PCR reads. The sample has around 670,000 distinct CDR3 sequences; 35% to 50% are singletons. The specimen was peripheral blood. These receptor sequences come from an adult man with Graves' ophthalmopathy. Each CDR3 is given with its conserved first and last residue. The D gene is left open where the match is weak. For some rows the clone size is stated as once, few or many, or as a class when expanded; others skip it.

cdr3_aa | cdr3_nt | clone_size | d_call | j_call | v_call
CASSYSPGQGRAFF | TGTGCCAGCAGTTACTCCCCGGGACAGGGTCGAGCTTTCTTT | NA | TRBD1 | TRBJ1-1 | TRBV2
CSGGRDTYEQYF | TGCAGTGGTGGGCGGGACACCTACGAGCAGTACTTC | few | NA | TRBJ2-7 | TRBV20-1
CASSWDRSFDSPLHF | TGTGCCAGCAGTTGGGACAGATCCTTCGATTCACCCCTCCACTTT | NA | TRBD1 | TRBJ1-6 | TRBV9
CASSYTGQGGNEQYF | TGTGCCAGCAGTTACACGGGACAGGGGGGAAACGAGCAGTACTTC | NA | TRBD1 | TRBJ2-7 | TRBV9
CASSDLGRNTEAFF | TGTGCCAGCAGCGACCTGGGGAGGAACACTGAAGCTTTCTTT | many | NA | TRBJ1-1 | TRBV7-9
CASSPGTRGVQETQYF | TGTGCCAGCAGCCCAGGGACCCGTGGTGTCCAAGAGACCCAGTACTTC | once | NA | TRBJ2-5 | TRBV12-3/TRBV12-4
CASSARQQYF | TGTGCCAGCAGCGCCCGACAGCAGTACTTC | few | NA | TRBJ2-7 | TRBV9
CASSPVLDGTNSPLHF | TGTGCCAGCAGCCCAGTACTGGACGGGACGAATTCACCCCTCCACTTT | few | NA | TRBJ1-6 | TRBV9
CSVEDLRDSNTEAFF | TGCAGCGTTGAAGATCTCAGGGACTCGAACACTGAAGCTTTCTTT | NA | NA | TRBJ1-1 | TRBV29-1
CASSRLHETQYF | TGTGCCAGCTCACGCCTCCATGAGACCCAGTACTTC | few | NA | TRBJ2-5 | TRBV18
CAIRQRDSNSPLHF | TGTGCCATCAGGCAAAGGGACAGTAATTCACCCCTCCACTTT | NA | TRBD1 | TRBJ1-6 | TRBV10-3
CASSFGDRTGELFF | TGTGCCAGCAGTTTCGGCGACCGCACCGGGGAGCTGTTTTTT | NA | NA | TRBJ2-2 | TRBV25-1
CASRSFSGGALHF | TGTGCCAGCAGGTCTTTTTCGGGAGGGGCCCTCCACTTT | many | NA | TRBJ1-6 | TRBV4-2
CASSLGGGENQETQYF | TGTGCCAGCAGCCTCGGTGGAGGGGAAAACCAAGAGACCCAGTACTTC | few | NA | TRBJ2-5 | TRBV9
CASSKGQGAAEAFF | TGTGCCAGTAGTAAGGGACAGGGAGCCGCTGAAGCTTTCTTT | NA | TRBD1 | TRBJ1-1 | TRBV19
CSAKGDSGLSNQPRHF | TGCAGTGCTAAGGGCGATTCGGGGCTTAGCAATCAGCCCCGGCATTTT | NA | NA | TRBJ1-5 | TRBV20-1
CASSRQGKETQYF | TGTGCCAGCAGTCGACAGGGAAAAGAGACCCAGTACTTC | NA | TRBD1 | TRBJ2-5 | TRBV6-5
CASSETLQITNEKLFF | TGTGCCAGCAGTGAAACTTTACAGATCACTAATGAAAAACTGTTTTTT | many | NA | TRBJ1-4 | TRBV2
CASSYSSRGIYEQYF | TGTGCCAGCAGTTACTCGAGTAGGGGGATATACGAGCAGTACTTC | few | NA | TRBJ2-7 | TRBV6-5
CSVDKPSEGYNGYTF | TGCAGCGTTGATAAACCTTCGGAGGGATACAATGGCTACACCTTC | many | NA | TRBJ1-2 | TRBV29-1
CASSPLGTMQETQYF | TGTGCCAGCAGCCCACTGGGGACTATGCAAGAGACCCAGTACTTC | NA | TRBD2 | TRBJ2-5 | TRBV7-9
CASSTSSGANNEQFF | TGTGCCAGCAGCACCTCTAGCGGGGCCAACAATGAGCAGTTCTTC | NA | TRBD2 | TRBJ2-1 | TRBV5-4
CAIRGVMRGLSNYGYTF | TGTGCCATCAGGGGTGTGATGAGGGGGCTCTCTAACTATGGCTACACCTTC | NA | TRBD1 | TRBJ1-2 | TRBV10-3
CASSMTPGGPSGETQYF | TGTGCCAGTAGTATGACTCCGGGAGGGCCGTCGGGCGAGACCCAGTACTTC | NA | TRBD2 | TRBJ2-5 | TRBV19
CATSRGGTGHTEAFF | TGTGCCACCAGCAGAGGTGGGACAGGGCACACTGAAGCTTTCTTT | many | TRBD1 | TRBJ1-1 | TRBV15
CATSSPTSRSNYGYTF | TGTGCCACCAGCAGTCCTACCAGCCGTTCTAACTATGGCTACACCTTC | many | NA | TRBJ1-2 | TRBV15
CASSLAGSAGYTF | TGTGCCAGCAGCTTGGCGGGGTCGGCTGGCTACACCTTC | NA | NA | TRBJ1-2 | TRBV5-4
CASNARTGSVLEQFF | TGTGCCAGCAACGCCAGGACAGGGTCGGTACTTGAGCAGTTCTTC | NA | TRBD1 | TRBJ2-1 | TRBV25-1
CSVVAGSSADTQYF | TGCAGCGTCGTAGCGGGCAGTTCAGCAGATACGCAGTATTTT | NA | TRBD2 | TRBJ2-3 | TRBV29-1
CATGDLKNTEAFF | TGTGCCACAGGGGACTTAAAGAACACTGAAGCTTTCTTT | many | NA | TRBJ1-1 | TRBV10-3
CSATGADNQPQHF | TGCAGTGCCACCGGGGCGGATAATCAGCCCCAGCATTTT | NA | NA | TRBJ1-5 | TRBV20-1
CSARDLMVETQYF | TGCAGTGCTAGAGATCTAATGGTAGAGACCCAGTACTTC | many | NA | TRBJ2-5 | TRBV20-1
CASSMDRGDFANEKLFF | TGTGCCAGCAGCATGGACAGGGGCGATTTTGCTAATGAAAAACTGTTTTTT | NA | TRBD1 | TRBJ1-4 | TRBV7-9
CASSFGPSGDYEQYF | TGTGCCAGCAGCTTCGGTCCTAGCGGGGACTACGAGCAGTACTTC | NA | TRBD2 | TRBJ2-7 | TRBV11-1
CASSLGGGVEEKLFF | TGTGCCAGCAGCTTAGGAGGGGGCGTAGAGGAAAAACTGTTTTTT | NA | TRBD1 | TRBJ1-4 | TRBV11-2
CAISESTGGNSPLHF | TGTGCCATCAGTGAGTCGACAGGGGGTAATTCACCCCTCCACTTT | few | TRBD1 | TRBJ1-6 | TRBV10-3
CASSFVVLGQQYGYTF | TGTGCCAGCAGTTTCGTAGTTTTGGGACAGCAATATGGCTACACCTTC | NA | TRBD1 | TRBJ1-2 | TRBV2
CSARAFGPGQGDGYTF | TGCAGTGCTAGAGCCTTCGGACCGGGCCAGGGGGATGGCTACACCTTC | few | TRBD1 | TRBJ1-2 | TRBV20-1
CASSGTGSSYEQYF | TGTGCCAGTAGCGGGACAGGGAGCTCCTACGAGCAGTACTTC | NA | TRBD1 | TRBJ2-7 | TRBV19
CASKQGAPGNTIYF | TGTGCCAGCAAACAGGGGGCACCTGGAAACACCATATATTTT | NA | TRBD1 | TRBJ1-3 | TRBV19
CASSLSGHGGELFF | TGTGCCAGCAGTTTATCGGGTCATGGCGGGGAGCTGTTTTTT | NA | NA | TRBJ2-2 | TRBV25-1
CARRTENYGYTF | TGTGCCAGACGGACGGAAAACTATGGCTACACCTTC | many | NA | TRBJ1-2 | TRBV2
CSARVPPAYEQYF | TGCAGTGCTAGAGTGCCACCCGCCTACGAGCAGTACTTC | few | NA | TRBJ2-7 | TRBV20-1